What follows are 14 T cell receptor beta chains derived from one specimen sequenced in a study of blood T cell repertoires in COVID-19. Some clones are missing from TCRdb's copy, which holds only in-frame ones; the method was immunoSEQ multiplex PCR. The sample carries about 140,000 clones, around 79% recorded once. Sequencing used PBMCs or T cells enriched from blood (not recorded which). The receptors derive from a woman in her fifties or sixties who had recovered from COVID-19.

V and J are TRBV19 and TRBJ1-5; perhaps TRBD1 as D (5 bases). The CDR3 covers 15 residues. Germline V gene sequence: CDR1 LNHDA, CDR2 SQIVND (reference sequence). Deletions cut 2 bases from V and 1 base from J, with 9 bases between. The CDR3 sequence is CASSISRASNQPQHF. In nucleotides, the CDR3 is TGTGCCAGTAGTATATCCAGGGCCAGCAATCAGCCCCAGCATTTT.

This clone is judged medium-sized. This chain connects TRBV7-8 to TRBJ2-7; D is unclear. The germline gives CDR1 SGHVS, CDR2 FQNEAQ. Trimming shortened V by 6 bases and J by 3 bases, and 6 bases separated the two germline ends. The CDR3 sequence is 11 residues long. In nucleotides, the CDR3 is TGTGCCAGCAGTTCCTACTACGAGCAGTACTTC. Protein sequence: CASSSYYEQYF.

The chain joins TRBV2 to TRBJ1-1; the D is unclear. CDR1 is SNHLY and CDR2 is FYNNEI in the germline V gene. Trimming removed 0 bases at V and 4 bases at J, with 6 bases between. The CDR3 loop spans 13 amino acids. The CDR3 coding sequence is TGTGCCAGCAGTGAAGCGCGGCCCACTGAAGCTTTCTTT. The encoded protein is CASSEARPTEAFF. Full variable domain (remainder filled in from reference TRBV2 and TRBJ1-1): EPEVTQTPSHQVTQMGQEVILRCVPISNHLYFYWYRQILGQKVEFLVSFYNNEISEKSEIFDDQFSVERPDGSNFTLKIRSTKLEDSAMYFCASSEARPTEAFFGQGTRLTVV.

In DNA, the CDR3 is TGTGCCAGCGGGGGGGCCCGAGCCAAAAACATTCAGTACTTC. Amino acid sequence: CASGGARAKNIQYF. The rearrangement links TRBV28 to TRBJ2-4; perhaps TRBD2 as D (7 bases). This CDR3 region has 14 residues. The V end lost 8 bases, the J end lost 0 bases, and 11 bases lay between the germline ends. Germline CDR1 reads MDHEN; CDR2 reads SYDVKM.

The chain carries TRBV13 and TRBJ1-1; no reliable D call. V shed 7 bases and J shed 6 bases, with 15 bases lying between them. The CDR3 is 13 residues long. Germline lookup yields CDR1 PRHDT and CDR2 FYEKMQ (reference sequence). The CDR3: CASTPAGRAEAFF. CDR3 nucleotides: TGTGCCAGCACCCCTGCGGGGAGGGCTGAAGCTTTCTTT.

This clone occurred once. The same CDR3 arises from other DNA sequences in this sample as well. The chain couples TRBV12-3 or TRBV12-4 to TRBJ1-2, with D possibly TRBD1 on 5 matching bases. The CDR3 runs to 12 residues. Between the trimmed V and J ends, which lost 5 bases and 5 bases, there was a span of 9 bases. CDR3 loop: CASSPGLYGYTF. The CDR3 DNA reads as TGTGCCAGCAGTCCAGGGCTATATGGCTACACCTTC.

The rearrangement joins TRBV5-6 to TRBJ2-3; D is possibly TRBD2 (6 bases). CDR3 length equals 15 residues. V was shortened by 5 bases and J by 2 bases, with 15 bases between the two germline ends. Germline CDR1 SGHDT, CDR2 YYEEEE. The CDR3 region is CASSSGGLATDTQYF. The DNA for the CDR3 is TGTGCCAGCAGTTCTGGGGGACTCGCCACAGATACGCAGTATTTT.

The chain uses TRBV13 and TRBJ1-1; D remains unclear. This CDR3 has 12 amino acids. The germline CDR1 and CDR2 sequences are PRHDT and FYEKMQ (reference sequence). The V gene lost 5 bases and the J gene lost 2 bases, with 6 bases spanning the gap. The CDR3 DNA follows: TGTGCCAGCAGCGGCAGTAACACTGAAGCTTTCTTT. It is translated as CASSGSNTEAFF.

The rearrangement uses TRBV10-3 and TRBJ2-5; 7 bases are shared with TRBD2. The CDR3 consists of 13 residues. Germline values: CDR1 ENHRY, CDR2 SYGVKD. J gave up 2 bases and V 10 bases, and 7 bases lay outside the gene matches. The CDR3: CATQAGLQETQYF. In nucleotides, the CDR3 is TGTGCCACCCAGGCGGGACTACAAGAGACCCAGTACTTC.

The V and J genes are TRBV9 and TRBJ2-1; 14 bases are shared with TRBD2. V was clipped by 3 bases and J by 15 bases; unmatched bases: 8. Germline CDR1 reads SGDLS; CDR2 reads YYNGEE. The CDR3 covers 14 residues. This CDR3 reads CASSAGTSGSGRFF. Here the CDR3 DNA reads TGTGCCAGCAGCGCCGGGACTAGCGGGAGTGGTCGGTTCTTC.

The chain combines TRBV7-2 with TRBJ2-3; 12 positions agree with TRBD2. The CDR3 is made up of 17 amino acids. Trimming at V came to 2 bases and at J to 6 bases, leaving 9 bases not matched to a gene. Per the germline V gene, CDR1 is SGHTA and CDR2 is FQGNSA. CDR3 residues: CASSLMSSGGAADTQYF. As DNA, the CDR3 is TGTGCCAGCAGCTTAATGTCTAGCGGGGGGGCCGCCGATACGCAGTATTTT.

The chain joins TRBV2 to TRBJ2-7; the match to TRBD1 covers 9 bases. Germline V gene sequence: CDR1 SNHLY, CDR2 FYNNEI. This CDR3 is built from 13 residues. The ends lost 7 bases at V and 3 bases at J; junction bases unmatched: 4. The CDR3 nucleotides read TGTGCCAGCACAAGACAGGGGGGCTACGAGCAGTACTTC. This encodes CASTRQGGYEQYF.

The chain's CDR3 is CASSFQTGGNDSPLHF. The CDR3 DNA follows: TGCGCCAGCAGCTTCCAGACAGGTGGTAATGATTCACCCCTCCACTTT. This chain joins TRBV5-1 and TRBJ1-6, with D tentatively TRBD1 (6 bases). Germline V lookup: CDR1 SGHRS, CDR2 YFSETQ. This CDR3 spans 16 amino acids. Trimming cost V 2 bases and J 8 bases, with 17 bases left between them.

This clone was seen only once. This chain joins TRBV5-4 and TRBJ1-1; 8 nucleotides agree with TRBD1. The V segment lost 4 bases and the J segment 5 bases; nucleotides outside the gene matches: 4. The CDR3 runs to 13 residues. From germline, CDR1 is SGHNT and CDR2 YYREEE (reference sequence). The CDR3 sequence: CASSKDRVTEAFF. The CDR3 coding sequence is TGTGCCAGCAGCAAGGACAGGGTTACTGAAGCTTTCTTT. The full variable domain, in which reference TRBV5-4 and TRBJ1-1 provide the parts outside the CDR3, is ETGVTQSPTHLIKTRGQQVTLRCSSQSGHNTVSWYQQALGQGPQFIFQYYREEENGRGNFPPRFSGLQFPNYSSELNVNALELDDSALYLCASSKDRVTEAFFGQGTRLTVV.